Only a few counts were recorded for the clone carrying this T cell receptor (beta chain). Its antigen is unidentified. Germline trimming cut 8 bases from V and 7 bases from J; bases unmatched to any gene: 9. Germline V gene data show CDR1 as MNHEY and CDR2 as SMNVEV (reference sequence). The CDR3 is 14 amino acids. This record comes from a study of PD-1 blockade in classical Hodgkin lymphoma. Findings and caveats of the study: What drove the repertoire differences, possibly disease activity or prior therapy, has not been defined. Partial responders and progressors had significantly lower baseline TCR diversity. At baseline, newly diagnosed patients reportedly showed less TCR diversity than healthy donors.

Noted time point: cycle 4 day 1 (C4D1), after more than five weeks of nivolumab. Every patient had relapsed following autologous stem cell transplantation, and cohorts differed in brentuximab vedotin exposure. Sequencing was performed with immunoSEQ multiplex PCR; in TCRdb, only in-frame clones are kept and a portion is missing. The sample has approximately 25,000 clones, around 70% seen once; the top ten hold under 4.5%. The chain recombines TRBV27 with TRBJ2-2, with 8 bases that match TRBD2. This sample comprised peripheral blood mononuclear cells (PBMCs), obtained before the fourth cycle of nivolumab. The receptor's source is a human donor with classical Hodgkin lymphoma. CDR3 sequence (DNA): TGTGCCAGCCTGGGGGCGGGAGGCTACGGGGAGCTGTTTTTT. Translating gives CASLGAGGYGELFF.